This T cell receptor beta chain was recorded in a study of cytomegalovirus exposure and HLA in healthy donors. Assay used: immunoSEQ multiplex PCR; TCRdb lists only in-frame clones, some missing. The repertoire has roughly 200,000 clones, more than 75% of them found once; the top ten carry 6% to 8%. V lost 0 bases, J lost 3 bases, and 12 bases lay in between. Germline CDR1 KGHSH, CDR2 LQKENI. The CDR3 sequence is 15 residues long. This rearrangement joins TRBV18 to TRBJ2-7, with a possible D match to TRBD1 (5 bases). The sample taken for sequencing was PBMCs. This receptor was taken from a man aged 30 to 39 in good health and CMV-seropositive. CDR3 sequence: CASSPPGDQGYEQYF. The CDR3 DNA reads as TGTGCCAGCTCACCACCGGGCGACCAGGGCTACGAGCAGTACTTC.